This T cell receptor beta chain originates from a study of blood T cell repertoires in COVID-19. Whole-study context: Sites across the United States, Italy and Spain contributed samples from acute and convalescent COVID-19. Sample material is recorded as cDNA or gDNA derived from T cells, B-cell-depleted T cells, or PBMCs.

Sequenced by immunoSEQ multiplex PCR; TCRdb stores in-frame clones only, minus some. The sample records 150,000 to 200,000 clones, approximately 86% being singletons. Germline V lookup: CDR1 LGHNA, CDR2 YSLEER. The V end was cut by 1 base, the J end by 3 bases, with 15 bases between. This CDR3 is built from 16 residues. This sequence originates from a woman aged 55-69 years who had recovered from COVID-19. Input material: peripheral blood. The chain couples TRBV4-3 to TRBJ1-1; weak D call: TRBD1 (5 bases). CDR3: CASSQGYPGGYTEAFF. CDR3 sequence (DNA): TGCGCCAGCAGCCAAGGCTACCCCGGGGGATACACTGAAGCTTTCTTT.